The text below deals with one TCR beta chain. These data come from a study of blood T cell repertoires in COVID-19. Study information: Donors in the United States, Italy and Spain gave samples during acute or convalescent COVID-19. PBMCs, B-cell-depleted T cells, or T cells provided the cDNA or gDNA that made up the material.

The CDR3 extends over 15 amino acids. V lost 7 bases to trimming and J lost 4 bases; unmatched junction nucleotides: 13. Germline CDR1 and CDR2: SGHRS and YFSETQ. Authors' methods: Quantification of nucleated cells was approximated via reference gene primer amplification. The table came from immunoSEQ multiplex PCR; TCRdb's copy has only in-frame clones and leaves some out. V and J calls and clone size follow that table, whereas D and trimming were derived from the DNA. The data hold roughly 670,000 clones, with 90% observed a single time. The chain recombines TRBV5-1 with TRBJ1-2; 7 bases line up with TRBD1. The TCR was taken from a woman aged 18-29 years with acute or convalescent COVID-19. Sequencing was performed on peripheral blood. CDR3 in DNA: TGCGCCAGCCCCCTGAGGACTTACAGGGGCTATGGCTACACCTTC. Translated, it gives CASPLRTYRGYGYTF.